This is a list of T cell receptor beta chains from one sample in a study of CD8+CD57+ T cells in acquired aplastic anemia. TCRdb ran MiXCR on the reads and lists one entry per CDR3 protein. Here the sample spans about 110,000 distinct CDR3 sequences, around half being singletons. The sequenced sample was sorted CD4+, CD8+, or CD8+CD57+ T cells (not recorded which) from PBMCs. These receptors originate from a human donor in good health, serving as a control. CDR3s include the opening cysteine and the closing phenylalanine or tryptophan. D genes are given only for firm matches. Clone size is stated in some rows and not others, as once, few, many or a class when expanded.

TRBV30,.,many,TRBJ1-2,CAWSTGGGDGYTF,TGTGCCTGGAGTACGGGGGGAGGTGATGGCTACACCTTC
TRBV20-1,.,.,TRBJ2-2,CSARGPNTGELFF,TGCAGTGCTCGGGGACCCAACACCGGGGAGCTGTTTTTT
TRBV5-1,TRBD2,.,TRBJ2-3,CASSLMGGGYTDTQYF,TGCGCCAGCAGCTTAATGGGGGGGGGTTACACAGATACGCAGTATTTT
TRBV10-1,.,many,TRBJ2-2,CASSEAGELFF,TGCGCCAGCAGTGAGGCCGGGGAGCTGTTTTTT
TRBV9,TRBD1,many,TRBJ1-3,CASSEGQGSFGNTIYF,TGTGCCAGCAGCGAGGGACAGGGGAGTTTTGGAAACACCATATATTTT
TRBV29-1,TRBD1,.,TRBJ1-1,CSVQGDSWNTEAFF,TGCAGCGTTCAGGGGGACAGCTGGAACACTGAAGCTTTCTTT
TRBV20-1,.,.,TRBJ2-7,CSGEGRDNYEQYF,TGCAGTGGGGAAGGCAGGGATAACTACGAGCAGTACTTC
TRBV2,TRBD1,.,TRBJ2-2,CASSVGTGAGELFF,TGTGCCAGCAGTGTTGGGACAGGGGCCGGGGAGCTGTTTTTT
TRBV4-3,.,many,TRBJ1-5,CASSQDVEGNQPQHF,TGCGCCAGCAGCCAAGACGTGGAGGGGAATCAGCCCCAGCATTTT
TRBV9,.,many,TRBJ1-5,CASSSPDGTQHF,TGTGCCAGCAGCTCACCGGACGGGACCCAGCATTTT
TRBV6-5,.,.,TRBJ2-6,CASSPSGGAGANVLTF,TGTGCCAGCAGTCCCTCGGGGGGCGCTGGGGCCAACGTCCTGACTTTC
TRBV7-2,TRBD2,.,TRBJ2-7,CASSLSSGDYEQYF,TGTGCCAGCAGCTTAAGTAGCGGGGATTACGAGCAGTACTTC
TRBV5-6,.,many,TRBJ2-7,CASHPSGSYEQYF,TGTGCCAGCCACCCGTCGGGATCCTACGAGCAGTACTTC
TRBV2,.,.,TRBJ2-7,CVSTAYEQYF,TGTGTCAGCACGGCCTACGAGCAGTACTTC
TRBV4-1,.,.,TRBJ1-1,CASSQRPGDTEAFF,TGCGCCAGCAGCCAACGACCAGGGGACACTGAAGCTTTCTTT
TRBV6-1,TRBD1,few,TRBJ1-1,CASTGQGNTEAFF,TGTGCCAGCACCGGACAGGGGAACACTGAAGCTTTCTTT
TRBV10-3,TRBD1,.,TRBJ1-2,CATGTAIGYGYTF,TGTGCCACCGGGACAGCCATCGGGTATGGCTACACCTTC
TRBV7-6,.,few,TRBJ2-7,CASSPGLGPFYEQYF,TGTGCCAGCAGCCCAGGACTGGGACCATTTTACGAGCAGTACTTC
TRBV24-1,TRBD2,.,TRBJ2-3,CATSDILAGDSTDTQYF,TGTGCCACCAGTGATATTCTAGCGGGGGATAGCACAGATACGCAGTATTTT
TRBV10-3,.,.,TRBJ2-7,CAISDGPIYEQYF,TGTGCCATCAGTGATGGGCCGATCTACGAGCAGTACTTC
TRBV19,.,.,TRBJ2-7,CASRREVGYEQYF,TGTGCCAGTAGGAGGGAAGTGGGCTACGAGCAGTACTTC
TRBV20-1,.,many,TRBJ2-7,CSARQGLYEQYF,TGCAGTGCTAGACAGGGGCTCTACGAGCAGTACTTC
TRBV27,.,few,TRBJ2-3,CASSHSLALDTQYF,TGTGCCAGCTCTCATAGTCTAGCCTTGGATACGCAGTATTTT
TRBV30,.,many,TRBJ1-3,CAWRQGEYGNTIYF,TGTGCCTGGCGGCAGGGAGAGTACGGAAACACCATATATTTT
TRBV13,TRBD2,many,TRBJ2-7,CASSLGVAGDSYEQYF,TGTGCCAGCAGCTTAGGCGTAGCGGGGGACTCCTACGAGCAGTACTTC
TRBV7-3,.,.,TRBJ2-7,CASSLSPGTYEQYF,TGTGCCAGCAGCTTAAGCCCAGGCACCTACGAGCAGTACTTC
TRBV2,.,.,TRBJ1-2,CASSFGQGYTF,TGTGCCAGCAGCTTTGGACAGGGCTACACCTTC
TRBV7-2,.,many,TRBJ1-2,CASSLATAAARDTYGYTF,TGTGCCAGCAGCTTAGCCACGGCAGCAGCCAGGGATACTTATGGCTACACCTTC
TRBV14,TRBD1,few,TRBJ1-1,CASSLTGGSAEAFF,TGTGCCAGCAGCCTGACAGGGGGCTCAGCTGAAGCTTTCTTT
TRBV7-2,TRBD2,many,TRBJ2-1,CASSPVVAGGRYNEQFF,TGTGCCAGCAGCCCCGTTGTAGCGGGGGGACGGTACAATGAGCAGTTCTTC
TRBV7-2,TRBD2,few,TRBJ2-5,CASTSGGETQYF,TGTGCCAGTACTAGCGGGGGAGAGACCCAGTACTTC
TRBV25-1,.,.,TRBJ2-7,CASSGGGRGGNEQYF,TGTGCCAGCAGTGGGGGGGGCAGGGGGGGTAACGAGCAGTACTTC
TRBV6-1,.,few,TRBJ1-1,CASLKLGVTEAFF,TGTGCCAGCTTAAAATTGGGGGTCACTGAAGCTTTCTTT
TRBV7-9,TRBD1,many,TRBJ1-2,CASSSVGQGTDGYTF,TGTGCCAGCAGCTCGGTCGGACAGGGGACCGATGGCTACACCTTC
TRBV13,.,many,TRBJ1-1,CASSLAGRSQNTEAFF,TGTGCCAGCAGCTTAGCAGGTCGCTCGCAGAACACTGAAGCTTTCTTT
TRBV13,.,.,TRBJ2-5,CASSFYICSVNSGIQETQYF,.
TRBV5-1,TRBD1,many,TRBJ2-3,CASSIGQGTDTQYF,TGCGCCAGCAGCATCGGACAGGGAACAGATACGCAGTATTTT
TRBV19,.,.,TRBJ1-6,CASSLRDPNSPLHF,TGTGCCAGTAGCCTCCGGGATCCGAATTCACCCCTCCACTTT
TRBV28,TRBD1,.,TRBJ2-3,CASSRDRGRTDTQYF,TGTGCCAGCAGTAGGGACAGGGGGCGCACAGATACGCAGTATTTT
TRBV10-3,.,.,TRBJ1-2,CAISGAWGYTF,TGTGCCATCAGCGGGGCCTGGGGCTACACCTTC
TRBV10-3,.,many,TRBJ1-1,CAISPEITVSNTEAFF,TGTGCCATCAGTCCCGAAATCACAGTATCTAACACTGAAGCTTTCTTT
TRBV29-1,TRBD1,.,TRBJ1-1,CSSRQGNTEAFF,TGCAGCTCTCGACAGGGGAACACTGAAGCTTTCTTT
TRBV5-1,.,.,TRBJ1-2,CASSQGGAGLDYGYTF,TGCGCCAGCAGCCAAGGGGGGGCAGGGTTAGATTATGGCTACACCTTC
TRBV12-3/TRBV12-4,.,many,TRBJ2-5,CASSYSLTGTETQYF,TGTGCCAGCAGCTATTCCTTAACGGGGACGGAGACCCAGTACTTC
TRBV5-5,.,few,TRBJ2-4,CASCLGDLSNIQYF,TGTGCCAGCTGCTTGGGCGACCTCAGTAACATTCAGTACTTC
TRBV5-5,TRBD1,.,TRBJ2-5,CASSFWDRGEETQYF,TGTGCCAGCAGCTTTTGGGACAGGGGTGAAGAGACCCAGTACTTC